Sequencing of this T cell receptor beta chain was carried out in a study of blood T cell repertoires in COVID-19. The wider study: Some COVID-19 samples were acute and others convalescent; all came from the United States, Italy and Spain. The cDNA or gDNA used as material had been derived from T cells, B-cell-depleted T cells, or PBMCs.

Under the authors' procedure: Amplified reference gene primers provided the basis for estimating nucleated cell counts. The method was immunoSEQ multiplex PCR; TCRdb's version includes in-frame clones alone and lacks a portion of them. The D gene and trimming were derived from the DNA, and the V and J assignments and clone size from that table. This table has 25,000 to 30,000 clones, around nine tenths appearing once. Looked up from germline, CDR1 is SGHRS and CDR2 is YFSETQ. V was trimmed by 4 bases and J by 6 bases, leaving 8 bases between them. CDR3 size: 11 residues. The specimen sequenced was peripheral blood. This TCR derives from a human donor in a cohort sampled during active COVID-19. The chain combines TRBV5-1 with TRBJ2-7; possible D gene TRBD2, 6 bases. The CDR3 DNA is TGCGCCAGCAGCAAGGAGGGCGAGCAGTACTTC. This codes for CASSKEGEQYF.